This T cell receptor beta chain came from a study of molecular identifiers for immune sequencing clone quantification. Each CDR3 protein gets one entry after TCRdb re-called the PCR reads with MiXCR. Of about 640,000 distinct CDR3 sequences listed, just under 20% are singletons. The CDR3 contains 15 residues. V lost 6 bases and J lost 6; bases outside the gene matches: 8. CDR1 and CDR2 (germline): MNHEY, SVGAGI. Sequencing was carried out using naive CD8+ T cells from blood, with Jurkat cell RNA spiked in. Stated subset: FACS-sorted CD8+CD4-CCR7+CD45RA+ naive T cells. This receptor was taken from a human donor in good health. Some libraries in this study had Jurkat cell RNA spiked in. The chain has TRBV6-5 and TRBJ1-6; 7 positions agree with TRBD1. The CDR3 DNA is TGTGCCAGCAGAACCGGGGACAGCCTTAATTCACCCCTCCACTTT. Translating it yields CASRTGDSLNSPLHF.